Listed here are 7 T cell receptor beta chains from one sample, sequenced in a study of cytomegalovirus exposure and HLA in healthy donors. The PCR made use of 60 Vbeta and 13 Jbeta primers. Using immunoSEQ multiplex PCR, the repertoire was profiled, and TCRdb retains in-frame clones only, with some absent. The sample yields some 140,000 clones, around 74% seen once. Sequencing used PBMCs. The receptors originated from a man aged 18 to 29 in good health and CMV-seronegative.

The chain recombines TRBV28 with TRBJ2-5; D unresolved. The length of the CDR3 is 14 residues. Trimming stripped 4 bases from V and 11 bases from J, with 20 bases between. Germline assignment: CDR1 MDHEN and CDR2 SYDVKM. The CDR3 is CASSYPLSGTAQYF. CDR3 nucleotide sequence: TGTGCCAGCAGTTACCCTTTATCCGGCACAGCTCAGTACTTC. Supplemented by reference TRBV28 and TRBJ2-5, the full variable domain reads DVKVTQSSRYLVKRTGEKVFLECVQDMDHENMFWYRQDPGLGLRLIYFSYDVKMKEKGDIPEGYSVSREKKERFSLILESASTNQTSMYLCASSYPLSGTAQYFGPGTRLLVL.

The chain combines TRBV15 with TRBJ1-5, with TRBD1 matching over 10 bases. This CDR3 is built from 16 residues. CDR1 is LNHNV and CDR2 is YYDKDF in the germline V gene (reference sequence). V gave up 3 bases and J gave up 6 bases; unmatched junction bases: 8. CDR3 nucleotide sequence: TGTGCCACCAGCAGCTTCGGGACAGGGGTCACTCAGCCCCAGCATTTT. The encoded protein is CATSSFGTGVTQPQHF.

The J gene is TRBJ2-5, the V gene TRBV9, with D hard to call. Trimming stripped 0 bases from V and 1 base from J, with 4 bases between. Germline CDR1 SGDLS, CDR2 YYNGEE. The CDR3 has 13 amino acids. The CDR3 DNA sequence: TGTGCCAGCAGCGTAGCAGGCCAAGAGACCCAGTACTTC. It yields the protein CASSVAGQETQYF.

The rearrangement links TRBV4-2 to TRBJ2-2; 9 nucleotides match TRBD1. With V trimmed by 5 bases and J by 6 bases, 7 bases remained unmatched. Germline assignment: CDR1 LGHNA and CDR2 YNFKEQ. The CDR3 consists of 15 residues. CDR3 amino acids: CASSEGQGISGELFF. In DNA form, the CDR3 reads TGTGCCAGCAGCGAGGGACAGGGAATATCCGGGGAGCTGTTTTTT.

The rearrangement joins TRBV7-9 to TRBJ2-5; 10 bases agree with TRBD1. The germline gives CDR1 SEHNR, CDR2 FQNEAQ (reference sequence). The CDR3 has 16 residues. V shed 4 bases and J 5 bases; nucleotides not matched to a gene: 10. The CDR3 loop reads CASSSPRQGAGETQYF. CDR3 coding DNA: TGTGCCAGCAGCTCGCCCCGACAGGGGGCAGGGGAGACCCAGTACTTC.

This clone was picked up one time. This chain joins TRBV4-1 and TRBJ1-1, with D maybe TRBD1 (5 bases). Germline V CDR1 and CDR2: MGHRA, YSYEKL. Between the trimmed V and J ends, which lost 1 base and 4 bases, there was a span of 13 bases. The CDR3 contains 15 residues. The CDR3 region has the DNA TGCGCCAGCAGCCAAGTAGGTGGGGCGCGCACTGAAGCTTTCTTT. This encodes CASSQVGGARTEAFF.

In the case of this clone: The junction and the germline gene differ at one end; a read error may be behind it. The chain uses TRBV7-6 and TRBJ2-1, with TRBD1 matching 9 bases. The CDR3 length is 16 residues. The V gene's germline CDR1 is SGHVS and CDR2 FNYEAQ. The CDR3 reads CASSPTGGGSYNGQFF. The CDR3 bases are TGTGCCAGCAGCCCGACAGGGGGGGGCTCCTACAATGGGCAGTTCTTC.